This T cell receptor (beta chain) originates from a study of Ad26.COV2.S vaccination and SARS-CoV-2 variants listed by TCRdb under 2021. For the wider study: Vaccine-arm donors were drawn from COV1001, a multicentre, randomized, double-blind, placebo-controlled phase I-IIa trial of Ad26.COV2.S in healthy adults. Ad26.COV2.S was given intramuscularly at 5x10^10 or 1x10^11 viral particles, as a single shot or as two shots 56 days apart. A total of roughly 32 samples were included in the TCR-sequenced set, comprising around 19 Ad26.COV2.S vaccine recipients, 5 placebo recipients and 8 SARS-CoV-2 convalescent individuals. Investigators did not know the trial group allocation while performing experiments and assessing outcomes. TCRbeta repertoire sequencing was used to assess the specificity and breadth of SARS-CoV-2-reactive T cell receptors after Ad26.COV2.S vaccination. Trial participants were randomized into five groups of five: low-dose or high-dose Ad26.COV2.S given once or twice, or placebo on both occasions. Summary of the overall study and its limitations: Vaccine and placebo recipients had comparable non-spike TCR breadth, which fits with the vaccine containing only spike. After vaccination, substantial breadth of spike-specific CD8+ and CD4+ T cell responses was reported. The authors noted that the TCR breadth and depth analyses may have underestimated total T cell responses. Comparing responses between vaccine doses or regimens was not something the study was powered to do. Higher spike-specific TCR breadth was observed in Ad26.COV2.S recipients than in placebo recipients (P = 0.0014).

The immunoSEQ Assay was the method used to sequence TCRbeta CDR3 regions. After extraction, genomic DNA underwent amplification by bias-controlled multiplex PCR, followed by high-throughput sequencing. On the authors' methods: To quantify the absolute abundance of each unique TCRbeta CDR3 region, sequences were collapsed and filtered. T cell fraction was estimated by normalization of TCRbeta template counts to usable DNA, with usable DNA being measured through amplification of reference genes present in all nucleated cells. Repertoire TCRs were annotated as SARS-CoV-2-specific when V gene, CDR3 amino acid sequence and J gene were exactly matched to a known reactive TCR set. MIRA supplied the reference SARS-CoV-2 TCR set, which was filtered for enrichment in COVID-19-positive ImmuneCODE repertoires so that public or cross-reactive TCRs were removed. Based on the MIRA antigens, annotated TCRs were further analysed at the level of specific ORF or position within ORF. Breadth was defined as the number of annotated unique rearrangements divided by the total number of unique productive rearrangements, and depth was defined as the summed frequency of the annotated unique rearrangements. Two-sided Wilcoxon rank-sum tests were applied when comparing TCR breadth between groups. TCRdb took over this immuneACCESS table, retaining in-frame rearrangements with V and J assigned. Such tables are incomplete; in checked studies, under half of the missing clones stem from an unresolved V gene, and the remainder is unexplained. D and trimming were read from the DNA, whereas the V and J calls and clone size are those reported in that table. This sample has 330,000 or so clones in its table, and about 90% of those were observed once. The ten top clones hold 5.5% of the sample.

Remarks on this clone: No antigen is known for it. There are no base qualities to consult, and no much larger clone falls within one base.

This specimen's treatment or condition label, interpreted: some 20 received Ad26.COV2.S at low or high dose, single or two shots; about 5 received placebo; per-sample allocation not given. For vaccine and placebo recipients, repertoires were sequenced using samples collected on day 63 after the first injection. Cohort 1b enrolled 25 or so adults aged 18-55 years at a single site in Boston, USA, between 29 July and 7 August 2020. Ad26.COV2.S was a replication-incompetent adenovirus type 26 vector expressing a prefusion-stabilized SARS-CoV-2 spike protein from the original Wuhan strain. V is cut by 6 bases and J by 1 base, and the space between the germline ends is 15 bases. The CDR3 goes from the cysteine to the phenylalanine over 15 residues. Only the CDR3 portion is preserved as DNA: 45 bases, with reading frame beginning at the first base. Taken from the germline V gene, the CDR1 and CDR2 loops are MGHRA and YSYEKL.

This TCR was recovered from a person between 18 and 65 years old who received the Ad26.COV2.S COVID-19 vaccine or a placebo. The rearranged segments are TRBV4-1 and TRBJ1-1; confidence is insufficient to name the D gene. This specimen was peripheral blood, taken in a trial of Ad26.COV2.S vaccine versus placebo. The sequenced DNA: TGCGCCAGCAGACAAACAAGTCTACAGAACACTGAAGCTTTCTTT. It codes for CASRQTSLQNTEAFF.